These T cell receptor beta chains were read from a single sample in a study of T cell responses to AZD1222 COVID-19 vaccine. TCRdb's table, derived via immunoSEQ multiplex PCR, lists solely in-frame clones and lacks some. The sample carries some 140,000 clones, 92% recorded once. The input for sequencing was peripheral blood, taken on day 0 of AZD1222 vaccination. The origin of the receptors is an adult in good health. The CDR3 runs from the conserved cysteine through the conserved F or W. D genes are given only for firm matches. Not every row has a clone size; where given, it reads once, few, many or a size class.

D gene	V gene	J gene	clone size	CDR3 protein	CDR3 DNA
NA	TRBV30	TRBJ2-1	NA	CAWSVVGVMGEQFF	TGTGCCTGGAGTGTAGTCGGGGTTATGGGTGAGCAGTTCTTC
TRBD1	TRBV11-2	TRBJ2-2	NA	CASSLGDRVFPGTGELFF	TGTGCCAGCAGCTTAGGGGACAGGGTCTTCCCGGGAACCGGGGAGCTGTTTTTT
TRBD1	TRBV28	TRBJ2-5	NA	CASSSPGTGEETQYF	TGTGCCAGCAGTTCCCCCGGGACAGGGGAAGAGACCCAGTACTTC
TRBD1	TRBV6-5	TRBJ1-1	once	CASSSTGGNTEAFF	TGTGCCAGCAGTTCGACAGGGGGGAACACTGAAGCTTTCTTT
NA	TRBV19	TRBJ2-7	NA	CASSTISWHEQYF	TGTGCCAGTAGTACAATTAGCTGGCACGAGCAGTACTTC
NA	TRBV30	TRBJ1-3	NA	CAWSVPLSGNTIYF	TGTGCCTGGAGTGTACCCCTCTCTGGAAACACCATATATTTT
NA	TRBV7-2	TRBJ2-1	few	CASSSLREGRGNEQFF	TGTGCCAGCAGCTCCCTGAGGGAGGGCAGGGGCAATGAGCAGTTCTTC
TRBD1	TRBV6-5	TRBJ1-1	NA	CASIDSGGTEAFF	TGTGCCAGCATCGATTCAGGGGGCACTGAAGCTTTCTTT
NA	TRBV5-1	TRBJ2-7	NA	CASSPSRDRRSDEQYF	TGCGCCAGCAGCCCAAGTCGGGATCGGCGGAGCGACGAGCAGTACTTC
NA	TRBV29-1	TRBJ1-2	NA	CSVPVGGASGYTF	TGCAGCGTCCCGGTGGGGGGCGCGTCCGGCTACACCTTC
NA	TRBV6-2/TRBV6-3	TRBJ1-1	NA	CASSRQVEAFF	TGTGCCAGCAGTCGTCAGGTTGAAGCTTTCTTT
TRBD1	TRBV27	TRBJ2-7	NA	CASRTLGQGHYEQYF	TGTGCCAGCAGGACCCTGGGACAGGGGCACTACGAGCAGTACTTC
NA	TRBV27	TRBJ1-5	once	CASSFTVSNQPQHF	TGTGCCAGCAGTTTTACCGTCAGCAATCAGCCCCAGCATTTT
TRBD1	TRBV7-9	TRBJ1-2	NA	CASSPAGQGWVGYTF	TGTGCCAGCAGCCCCGCGGGACAGGGGTGGGTCGGCTACACCTTC
NA	TRBV27	TRBJ1-6	NA	CASSLHNSPLHF	TGTGCCAGCAGTTTACACAATTCACCCCTCCACTTT
NA	TRBV18	TRBJ1-1	NA	CASAWDSLGENTEAFF	TGTGCCAGCGCCTGGGACTCCTTGGGGGAGAACACTGAAGCTTTCTTT
TRBD2	TRBV6-1	TRBJ2-1	NA	CASSVTGTSGARPYNEQFF	TGTGCCAGCAGTGTAACCGGGACTAGCGGGGCTCGCCCCTACAATGAGCAGTTCTTC
TRBD1	TRBV7-9	TRBJ1-3	NA	CASSLQGQGRNTIYF	TGTGCCAGCAGCTTACAGGGACAGGGAAGAAACACCATATATTTT
NA	TRBV18	TRBJ1-4	NA	CASSAGFNNEKLFF	TGTGCCAGCTCAGCGGGGTTTAATAATGAAAAACTGTTTTTT
TRBD1	TRBV7-3	TRBJ2-3	once	CASRSGTGVSDTQYF	TGTGCCAGCCGCTCTGGGACAGGGGTCTCAGATACGCAGTATTTT
TRBD2	TRBV6-2/TRBV6-3	TRBJ2-3	NA	CASSTSAYTDTQYF	TGTGCCAGCAGTACTAGCGCTTACACAGATACGCAGTATTTT
NA	TRBV25-1	TRBJ2-1	NA	CASSEYGAYNEQFF	TGTGCCAGCAGTGAATATGGAGCCTACAATGAGCAGTTCTTC
NA	TRBV19	TRBJ1-3	NA	CASSLSSGNTIYF	TGTGCCAGTAGTCTGAGCTCTGGAAACACCATATATTTT
NA	TRBV4-1	TRBJ1-5	NA	CASSQEGWVGNQPQHF	TGCGCCAGCAGCCAAGAAGGGTGGGTAGGGAATCAGCCCCAGCATTTT
NA	TRBV5-5	TRBJ1-1	once	CASSLLQNTEAFF	TGTGCCAGCAGCTTGTTGCAGAACACTGAAGCTTTCTTT
TRBD1	TRBV2	TRBJ1-1	NA	CASSEALGTAPGAEAFF	TGTGCCAGCAGTGAAGCGCTTGGGACAGCCCCTGGGGCTGAAGCTTTCTTT
TRBD1	TRBV3-1/TRBV3-2	TRBJ1-6	NA	CASSQGLGTGIYNSPLHF	TGTGCCAGCAGCCAAGGGCTCGGGACAGGGATTTATAATTCACCCCTCCACTTT
TRBD1	TRBV5-1	TRBJ1-5	NA	CASSGTGGTNQPQHF	TGCGCCAGTTCCGGGACAGGGGGTACCAATCAGCCCCAGCATTTT
NA	TRBV19	TRBJ1-5	NA	CASSIDREYQPQHF	TGTGCCAGTAGTATAGACAGGGAGTATCAGCCCCAGCATTTT
NA	TRBV11-2	TRBJ2-7	NA	CASSIAGVHEQYF	TGTGCCAGCAGCATCGCAGGGGTCCACGAGCAGTACTTC
TRBD1	TRBV5-4	TRBJ2-7	NA	CASSDRTGRVNEQYF	TGTGCCAGCAGCGACCGGACAGGGAGAGTCAACGAGCAGTACTTC
NA	TRBV28	TRBJ2-7	NA	CASSPRDRGTLEQYF	TGTGCCAGCAGTCCCCGGGATAGAGGGACCCTCGAGCAGTACTTC
TRBD2	TRBV5-1	TRBJ2-2	NA	CASSLGVAGAPGELFF	TGCGCCAGCAGCTTGGGGGTAGCGGGAGCCCCCGGGGAGCTGTTTTTT
TRBD1	TRBV7-8	TRBJ1-1	NA	CASSLTITGGTEAFF	TGTGCCAGCAGCTTGACCATCACAGGGGGCACTGAAGCTTTCTTT
NA	TRBV9	TRBJ2-5	NA	CASSGRGAPGTQYF	TGTGCCAGCAGCGGACGTGGCGCCCCGGGCACCCAGTACTTC
NA	TRBV4-2	TRBJ2-1	NA	CASSQVRSGLEHYEQFF	TGTGCCAGCAGCCAAGTTCGCTCCGGTCTTGAGCATTATGAGCAGTTCTTC
NA	TRBV19	TRBJ2-1	NA	CASGNHNEQFF	TGTGCCAGTGGGAACCACAATGAGCAGTTCTTC
TRBD2	TRBV6-5	TRBJ2-3	NA	CASSSGLAGTDTQYF	TGTGCCAGCAGTTCAGGACTAGCGGGCACAGATACGCAGTATTTT
TRBD1	TRBV28	TRBJ2-7	once	CASSLPGQGNYEQYF	TGTGCCAGCAGTCTACCGGGACAGGGGAACTACGAGCAGTACTTC
NA	TRBV18	TRBJ2-5	NA	CASSPSGTSQETQYF	TGTGCCAGCTCACCCAGCGGCACATCCCAAGAGACCCAGTACTTC
TRBD2	TRBV2	TRBJ2-7	few	CASTGLAGEEQYF	TGTGCCAGCACGGGACTAGCGGGAGAAGAGCAGTACTTC
NA	TRBV11-2	TRBJ1-4	NA	CASSLDRYRVPLFF	TGTGCCAGCAGCTTAGATCGGTACCGGGTCCCCCTGTTTTTT
NA	TRBV27	TRBJ2-5	NA	CASSLGGGTTQYF	TGTGCCAGCAGTTTGGGGGGAGGAACGACCCAGTACTTC
TRBD1	TRBV9	TRBJ1-3	NA	CASSVDRGDGNTIYF	TGTGCCAGCAGCGTAGACAGGGGGGATGGAAACACCATATATTTT
NA	TRBV7-9	TRBJ2-7	NA	CASSSTEGSYEQYF	TGTGCCAGCAGCTCCACCGAGGGTTCCTACGAGCAGTACTTC
NA	TRBV7-9	TRBJ2-2	NA	CASSPSLAVTGELFF	TGTGCCAGCAGCCCCTCACTAGCAGTAACCGGGGAGCTGTTTTTT